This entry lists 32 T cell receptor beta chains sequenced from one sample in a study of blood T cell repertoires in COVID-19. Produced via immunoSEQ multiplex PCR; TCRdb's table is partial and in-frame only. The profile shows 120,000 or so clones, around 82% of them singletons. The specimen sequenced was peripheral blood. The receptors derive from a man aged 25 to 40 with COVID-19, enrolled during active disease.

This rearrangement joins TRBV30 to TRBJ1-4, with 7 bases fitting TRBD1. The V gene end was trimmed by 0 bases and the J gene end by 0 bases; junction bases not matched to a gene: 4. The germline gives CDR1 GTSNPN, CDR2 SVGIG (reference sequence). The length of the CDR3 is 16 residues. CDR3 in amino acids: CAWSVQGTATNEKLFF. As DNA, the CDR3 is TGTGCCTGGAGTGTACAGGGGACTGCAACTAATGAAAAACTGTTTTTT.

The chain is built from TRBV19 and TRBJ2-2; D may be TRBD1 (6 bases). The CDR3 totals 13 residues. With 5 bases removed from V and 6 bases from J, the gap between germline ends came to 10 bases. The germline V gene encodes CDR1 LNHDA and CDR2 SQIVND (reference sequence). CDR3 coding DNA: TGTGCCAGTAGTTTCTGGGGGCCCGGGGAGCTGTTTTTT. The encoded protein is CASSFWGPGELFF.

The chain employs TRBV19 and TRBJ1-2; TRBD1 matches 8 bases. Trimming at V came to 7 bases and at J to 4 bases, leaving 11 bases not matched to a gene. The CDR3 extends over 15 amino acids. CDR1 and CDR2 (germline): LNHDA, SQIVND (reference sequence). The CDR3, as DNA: TGTGCCAGTACCGACGACAGGGGTGTTACCTATGGCTACACCTTC. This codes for CASTDDRGVTYGYTF.

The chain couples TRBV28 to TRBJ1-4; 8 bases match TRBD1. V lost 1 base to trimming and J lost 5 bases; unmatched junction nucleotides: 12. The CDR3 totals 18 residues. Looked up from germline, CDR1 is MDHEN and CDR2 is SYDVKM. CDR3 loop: CASSLSSRPRQGNEKLFF. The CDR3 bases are TGTGCCAGCAGTTTATCCTCTCGACCGAGACAGGGGAATGAAAAACTGTTTTTT.

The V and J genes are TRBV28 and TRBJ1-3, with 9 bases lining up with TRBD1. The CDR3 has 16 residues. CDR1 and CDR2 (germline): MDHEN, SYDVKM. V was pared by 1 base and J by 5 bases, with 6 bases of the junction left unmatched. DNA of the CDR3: TGTGCCAGCAGTTTATTACCGGGACAGGGTAGAAACACCATATATTTT. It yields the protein CASSLLPGQGRNTIYF.

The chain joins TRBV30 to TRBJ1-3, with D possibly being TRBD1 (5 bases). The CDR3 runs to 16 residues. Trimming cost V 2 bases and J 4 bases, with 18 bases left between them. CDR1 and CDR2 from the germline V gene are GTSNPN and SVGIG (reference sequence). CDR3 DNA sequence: TGTGCCTGGAGTAGCGGGGCGAAGCTTAGGGGAAACACCATATATTTT. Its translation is CAWSSGAKLRGNTIYF.

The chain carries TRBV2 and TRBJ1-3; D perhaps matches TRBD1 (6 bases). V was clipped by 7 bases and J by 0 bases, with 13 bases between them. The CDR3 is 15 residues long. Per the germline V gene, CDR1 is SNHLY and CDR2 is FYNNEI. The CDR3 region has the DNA TGTGCCAGCACCGGGGGGCGGCCCTCTGGAAACACCATATATTTT. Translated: CASTGGRPSGNTIYF.

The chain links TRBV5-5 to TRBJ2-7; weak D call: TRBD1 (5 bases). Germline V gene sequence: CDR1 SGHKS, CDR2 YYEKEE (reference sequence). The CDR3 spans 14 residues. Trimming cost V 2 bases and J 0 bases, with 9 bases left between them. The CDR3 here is CASSFATASYEQYF. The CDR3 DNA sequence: TGTGCCAGCAGCTTCGCGACAGCCTCCTACGAGCAGTACTTC.

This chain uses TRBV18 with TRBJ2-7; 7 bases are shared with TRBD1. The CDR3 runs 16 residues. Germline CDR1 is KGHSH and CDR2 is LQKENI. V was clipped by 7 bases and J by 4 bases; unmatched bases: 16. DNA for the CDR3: TGTGCCAGCTTACTCCGGACAGGCGCCATCGCATACGAGCAGTACTTC. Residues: CASLLRTGAIAYEQYF.

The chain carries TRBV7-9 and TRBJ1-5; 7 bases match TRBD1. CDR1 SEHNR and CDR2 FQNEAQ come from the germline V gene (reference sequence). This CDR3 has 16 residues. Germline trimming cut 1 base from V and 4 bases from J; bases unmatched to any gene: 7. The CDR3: CASSLGDKGANQPQHF. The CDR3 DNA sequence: TGTGCCAGCAGCTTAGGAGATAAGGGGGCAAATCAGCCCCAGCATTTT.

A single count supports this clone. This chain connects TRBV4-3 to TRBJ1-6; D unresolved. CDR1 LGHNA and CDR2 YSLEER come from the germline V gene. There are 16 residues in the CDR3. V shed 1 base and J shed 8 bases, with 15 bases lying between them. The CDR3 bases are TGCGCCAGCAGCCAAGGTCCCCCAGAGCTAGATTCACCCCTCCACTTT. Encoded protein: CASSQGPPELDSPLHF.

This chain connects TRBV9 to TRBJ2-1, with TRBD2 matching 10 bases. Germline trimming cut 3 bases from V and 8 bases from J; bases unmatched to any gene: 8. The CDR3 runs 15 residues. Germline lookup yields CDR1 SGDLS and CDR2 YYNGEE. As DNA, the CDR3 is TGTGCCAGCAGCGCAGCGGGAGGGCCTTGGGATGAGCAGTTCTTC. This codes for CASSAAGGPWDEQFF.

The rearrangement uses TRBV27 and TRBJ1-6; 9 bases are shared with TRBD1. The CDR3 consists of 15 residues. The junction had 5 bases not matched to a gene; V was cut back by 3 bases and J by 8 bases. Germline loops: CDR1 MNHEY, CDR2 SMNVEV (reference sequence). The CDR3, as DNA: TGTGCCAGCAGTTTGAGGACAGGGGAGTATTCACCCCTCCACTTT. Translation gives CASSLRTGEYSPLHF.

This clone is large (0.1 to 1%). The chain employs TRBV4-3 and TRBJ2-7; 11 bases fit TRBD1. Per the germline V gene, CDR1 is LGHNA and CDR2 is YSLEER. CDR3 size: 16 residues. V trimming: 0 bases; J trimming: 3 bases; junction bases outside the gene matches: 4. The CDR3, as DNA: TGCGCCAGCAGCCAAGACACCGGGACAGGGGGCTACGAGCAGTACTTC. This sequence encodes CASSQDTGTGGYEQYF.

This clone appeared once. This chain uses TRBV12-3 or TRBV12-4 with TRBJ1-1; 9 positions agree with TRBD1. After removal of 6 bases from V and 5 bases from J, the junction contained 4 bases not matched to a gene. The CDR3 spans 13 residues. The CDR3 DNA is TGTGCCAGCAGAGGGACAGGGTTTACTGAAGCTTTCTTT. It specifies CASRGTGFTEAFF.

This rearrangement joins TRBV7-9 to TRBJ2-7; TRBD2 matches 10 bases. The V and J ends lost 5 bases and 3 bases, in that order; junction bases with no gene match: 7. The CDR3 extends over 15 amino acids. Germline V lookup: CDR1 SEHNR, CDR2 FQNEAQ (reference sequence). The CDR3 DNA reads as TGTGCCAGCAGCCCCGGAGCGGGAGGGATCTACGAGCAGTACTTC. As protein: CASSPGAGGIYEQYF.

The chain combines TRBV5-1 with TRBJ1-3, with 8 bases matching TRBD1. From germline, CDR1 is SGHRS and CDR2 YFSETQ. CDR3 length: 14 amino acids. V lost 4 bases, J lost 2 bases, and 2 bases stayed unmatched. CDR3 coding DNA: TGCGCCAGCAGCGACAGGGGCCCTGGAAACACCATATATTTT. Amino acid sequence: CASSDRGPGNTIYF. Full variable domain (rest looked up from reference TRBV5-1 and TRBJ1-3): KAGVTQTPRYLIKTRGQQVTLSCSPISGHRSVSWYQQTPGQGLQFLFEYFSETQRNKGNFPGRFSGRQFSNSRSEMNVSTLELGDSALYLCASSDRGPGNTIYFGEGSWLTVV.

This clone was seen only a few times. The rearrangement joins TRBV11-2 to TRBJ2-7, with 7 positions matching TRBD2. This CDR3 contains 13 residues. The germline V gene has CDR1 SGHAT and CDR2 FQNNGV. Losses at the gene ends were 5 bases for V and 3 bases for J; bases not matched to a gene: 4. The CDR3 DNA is TGTGCCAGCAGCCCCGGACTAGTCTACGAGCAGTACTTC. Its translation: CASSPGLVYEQYF.

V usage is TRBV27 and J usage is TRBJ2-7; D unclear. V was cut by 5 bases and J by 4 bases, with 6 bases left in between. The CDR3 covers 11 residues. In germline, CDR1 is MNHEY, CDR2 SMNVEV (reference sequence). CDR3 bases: TGTGCCAGCAGTGACTTGTACGAGCAGTACTTC. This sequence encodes CASSDLYEQYF.

The CDR3 DNA is TGTGCCAGCAGTTTACCAGATTACACTGAAGCTTTCTTT. Protein product: CASSLPDYTEAFF. J is TRBJ1-1 and V is TRBV28; D is ambiguous. The CDR3 sequence is 13 residues long. CDR1 and CDR2 from the germline V gene are MDHEN and SYDVKM. V was trimmed by 2 bases and J by 3 bases, leaving 7 bases between them.

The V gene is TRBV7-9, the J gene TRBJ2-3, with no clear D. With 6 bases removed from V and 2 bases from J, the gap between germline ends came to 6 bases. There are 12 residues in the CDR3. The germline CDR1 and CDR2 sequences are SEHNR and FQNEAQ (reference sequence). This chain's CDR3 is CASSQSTDTQYF. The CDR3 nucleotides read TGTGCCAGCAGTCAATCCACAGATACGCAGTATTTT. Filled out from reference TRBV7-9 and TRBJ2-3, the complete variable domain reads DTGVSQNPRHKITKRGQNVTFRCDPISEHNRLYWYRQTLGQGPEFLTYFQNEAQLEKSRLLSDRFSAERPKGSFSTLEIQRTEQGDSAMYLCASSQSTDTQYFGPGTRLTVL.

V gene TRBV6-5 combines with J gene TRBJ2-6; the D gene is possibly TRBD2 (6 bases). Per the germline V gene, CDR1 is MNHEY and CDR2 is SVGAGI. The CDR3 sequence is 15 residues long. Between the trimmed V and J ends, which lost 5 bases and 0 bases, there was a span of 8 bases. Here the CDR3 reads CASSPGSSGANVLTF. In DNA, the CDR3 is TGTGCCAGCAGTCCCGGGAGCTCTGGGGCCAACGTCCTGACTTTC.

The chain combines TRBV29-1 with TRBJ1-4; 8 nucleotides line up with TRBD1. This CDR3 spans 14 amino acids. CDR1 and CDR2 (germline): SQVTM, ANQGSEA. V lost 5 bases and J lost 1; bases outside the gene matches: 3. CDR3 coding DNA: TGCAGCGTTAAGGACAGGGAAACTAATGAAAAACTGTTTTTT. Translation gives CSVKDRETNEKLFF. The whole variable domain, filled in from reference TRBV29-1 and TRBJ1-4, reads SAVISQKPSRDICQRGTSLTIQCQVDSQVTMMFWYRQQPGQSLTLIATANQGSEATYESGFVIDKFPISRPNLTFSTLTVSNMSPEDSSIYLCSVKDRETNEKLFFGSGTQLSVL.

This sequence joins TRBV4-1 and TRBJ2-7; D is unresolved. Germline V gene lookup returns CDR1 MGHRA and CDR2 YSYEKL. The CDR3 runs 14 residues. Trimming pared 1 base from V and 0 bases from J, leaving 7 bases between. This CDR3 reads CASSQGRLSYEQYF. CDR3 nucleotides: TGCGCCAGCAGCCAAGGGAGACTCTCCTACGAGCAGTACTTC.

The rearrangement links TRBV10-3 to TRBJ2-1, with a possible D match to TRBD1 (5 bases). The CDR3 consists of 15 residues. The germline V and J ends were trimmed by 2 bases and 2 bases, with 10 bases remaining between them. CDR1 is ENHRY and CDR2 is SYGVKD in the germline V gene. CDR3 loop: CAISERQLTYNEQFF. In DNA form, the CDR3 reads TGTGCCATCAGTGAGAGACAGTTAACCTACAATGAGCAGTTCTTC.

CDR3: CASSKAGGNCTDTQYF. DNA of the CDR3: TGTGCCAGCAGCAAAGCGGGGGGAAATTGCACAGATACGCAGTATTTT. The chain has TRBV21-1 and TRBJ2-3; the D call in the table, TRBD2, was not verified against the DNA. TRBV21-1 corresponds to a pseudogene. The CDR3 length is 16 residues.

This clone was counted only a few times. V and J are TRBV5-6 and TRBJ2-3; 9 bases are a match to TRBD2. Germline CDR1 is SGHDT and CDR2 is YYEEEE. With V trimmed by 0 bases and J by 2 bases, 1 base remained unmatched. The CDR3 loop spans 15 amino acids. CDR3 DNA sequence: TGTGCCAGCAGCTTGGTAGCGGGGGCCACAGATACGCAGTATTTT. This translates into CASSLVAGATDTQYF.

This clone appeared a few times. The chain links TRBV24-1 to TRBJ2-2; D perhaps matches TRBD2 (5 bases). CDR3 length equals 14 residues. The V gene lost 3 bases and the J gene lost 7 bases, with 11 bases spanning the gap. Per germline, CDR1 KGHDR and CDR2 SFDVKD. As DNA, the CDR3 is TGTGCCACCAGTGATCCCTGGGAGAACGGGGAGCTGTTTTTT. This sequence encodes CATSDPWENGELFF.

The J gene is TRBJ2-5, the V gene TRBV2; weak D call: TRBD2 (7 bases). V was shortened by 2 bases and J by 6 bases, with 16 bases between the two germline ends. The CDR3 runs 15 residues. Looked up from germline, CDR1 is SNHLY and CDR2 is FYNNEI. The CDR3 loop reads CASSESSGGAKTQYF. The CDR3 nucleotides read TGTGCCAGCAGTGAATCATCGGGGGGCGCAAAGACCCAGTACTTC.

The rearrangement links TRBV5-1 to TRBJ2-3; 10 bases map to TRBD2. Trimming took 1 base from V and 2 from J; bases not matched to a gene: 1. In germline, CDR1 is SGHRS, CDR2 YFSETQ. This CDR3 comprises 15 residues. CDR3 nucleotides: TGCGCCAGCAGCTTGAGCGGGGGGGACACAGATACGCAGTATTTT. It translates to CASSLSGGDTDTQYF.

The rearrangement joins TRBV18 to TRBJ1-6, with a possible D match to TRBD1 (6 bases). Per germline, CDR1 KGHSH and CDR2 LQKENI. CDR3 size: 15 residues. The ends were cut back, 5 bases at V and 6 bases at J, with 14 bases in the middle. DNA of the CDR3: TGTGCCAGCTCAGGCCGGGACAATTCTAATTCACCCCTCCACTTT. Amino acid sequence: CASSGRDNSNSPLHF.

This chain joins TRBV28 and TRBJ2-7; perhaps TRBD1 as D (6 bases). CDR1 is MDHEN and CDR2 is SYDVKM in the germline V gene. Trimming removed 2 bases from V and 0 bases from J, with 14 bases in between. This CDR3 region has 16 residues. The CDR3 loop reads CASSLPQGLSSYEQYF. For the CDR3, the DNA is TGTGCCAGCAGTTTACCCCAGGGGCTCTCCTCCTACGAGCAGTACTTC.